The following is a T cell receptor (beta chain) sequence with its context. Its antigen remains unidentified. The junction does not match germline at one end; this may be a read error. This entry is derived from a study of blood T cells in healthy people across ages. Study details: Every two T cells gave about one barcoded beta molecule via template switching. Study-level findings and limits: No one knew whether donors had CMV, which possibly confounded expanded clonotype changes.

CDR1 is ENHRY, CDR2 SYGVKD, per germline. The CDR3 covers 15 residues. Combining a sample-barcoded 5' primer with a J-beta primer mix, a second PCR ran for 7 to 11 cycles. TCRdb called the 5' RACE reads again in MiXCR, with one record for every CDR3 protein. The top ten clones hold about 11% of a sample with some 1.6 million distinct CDR3 sequences, roughly 32% of them seen once. V usage is TRBV10-3 and J usage is TRBJ1-5; D remains unclear. The clonotype originates from a woman under 40 in good health. The source material was blood. The CDR3 DNA follows: TGTGCCATCGGTGAGCAAAATGACAGCAATCAGCCCCAGCATTTT. Translation: CAIGEQNDSNQPQHF.